This entry lists 7 T cell receptor beta chains sequenced from one sample in a study of cytomegalovirus exposure and HLA in healthy donors. PCR amplification relied on 60 Vbeta primers (plus 13 Jbeta primers). Sequencing used immunoSEQ multiplex PCR; TCRdb keeps in-frame clones, though not all of them. The table shows approximately 210,000 clones, with around 86% occurring only once. Sequenced input: PBMCs. The receptors come from a woman aged 18 to 35 in good health and CMV-seronegative.

This chain links TRBV7-5 with TRBJ2-5; TRBD2 is taken as the D call from the table, unchecked against the DNA. TRBV7-5 corresponds to a pseudogene. The CDR3 spans 16 residues. The CDR3 is CARSPGLAGVWETQYF. CDR3 nucleotide sequence: TGTGCCAGAAGCCCGGGACTAGCGGGAGTTTGGGAGACCCAGTACTTC.

The chain has TRBV19 and TRBJ2-3, with 7 bases identical to TRBD1. V lost 1 base to trimming and J lost 0 bases; unmatched junction nucleotides: 16. The CDR3 covers 20 residues. CDR1 LNHDA and CDR2 SQIVND come from the germline V gene (reference sequence). CDR3 nucleotide sequence: TGTGCCAGTAGTATAGGTTCGACAGGGCTTATTGTTCGCAGCACAGATACGCAGTATTTT. It yields the protein CASSIGSTGLIVRSTDTQYF. The full variable domain, rest sourced from reference TRBV19 and TRBJ2-3, is DGGITQSPKYLFRKEGQNVTLSCEQNLNHDAMYWYRQDPGQGLRLIYYSQIVNDFQKGDIAEGYSVSREKKESFPLTVTSAQKNPTAFYLCASSIGSTGLIVRSTDTQYFGPGTRLTVL.

This clone was found once. This CDR3 is CASSPPGLAGGGSYNEQFF. In DNA, the CDR3 is TGTGCCAGCAGCCCACCGGGACTAGCGGGAGGGGGCTCCTACAATGAGCAGTTCTTC. V and J are TRBV7-9 and TRBJ2-1; 16 nucleotides align to TRBD2. V shed 5 bases, J shed 0 bases, and the junction held 7 bases outside the gene matches. Germline V gene sequence: CDR1 SEHNR, CDR2 FQNEAQ (reference sequence). The CDR3 is 19 amino acids.

The chain carries TRBV6-6 and TRBJ1-6, with 7 bases aligning to TRBD1. CDR3 size: 16 residues. Germline trimming cut 6 bases from V and 0 bases from J; bases unmatched to any gene: 5. The V gene's germline CDR1 is MNHNY and CDR2 SVGAGI (reference sequence). Written as DNA, the CDR3 is TGTGCCAGCAGACGGGGACAGCCCTCCTATAATTCACCCCTCCACTTT. It is translated as CASRRGQPSYNSPLHF.

The gene calls are TRBV7-2 and TRBJ2-7; maybe TRBD1 (5 bases). Germline CDR1 and CDR2: SGHTA and FQGNSA. V shed 1 base and J shed 2 bases, with 9 bases lying between them. The CDR3 is 14 residues long. CDR3 coding DNA: TGTGCCAGCAGCTTAGAGGGGCTCGCCTACGAGCAGTACTTC. Its translation: CASSLEGLAYEQYF.

This chain links TRBV7-2 with TRBJ2-3; D is perhaps TRBD2 (6 bases). This CDR3 has 16 amino acids. V was cut by 2 bases and J by 6 bases, with 18 bases left in between. Germline V gene lookup returns CDR1 SGHTA and CDR2 FQGNSA. In DNA, the CDR3 is TGTGCCAGCAGCTTAAGGCGGGGAGGTTCACAGGATACGCAGTATTTT. The encoded protein is CASSLRRGGSQDTQYF. Full variable domain (outside the CDR3, taken from reference TRBV7-2 and TRBJ2-3): GAGVSQSPSNKVTEKGKDVELRCDPISGHTALYWYRQSLGQGLEFLIYFQGNSAPDKSGLPSDRFSAERTGGSVSTLTIQRTQQEDSAVYLCASSLRRGGSQDTQYFGPGTRLTVL.

The chain couples TRBV9 to TRBJ1-4; D perhaps matches TRBD1 (6 bases). V shed 4 bases and J shed 3 bases, with 16 bases lying between them. The CDR3 consists of 16 residues. Germline V CDR1 and CDR2: SGDLS, YYNGEE. CDR3 nucleotide sequence: TGTGCCAGCAGCCCCAGGGGTGGGGCTTCTAATGAAAAACTGTTTTTT. Translated, it gives CASSPRGGASNEKLFF.